This is a list of T cell receptor beta chains from one sample in a study of blood T cell repertoires in COVID-19. This table comes from immunoSEQ multiplex PCR, and its TCRdb copy is limited to in-frame clones, with some not included. The sample lists about 210,000 clones, 89% occurring once. Input material: peripheral blood. The receptors were gathered from a woman aged 40 to 50 with acute or convalescent COVID-19. CDR3s include the opening cysteine and the closing phenylalanine or tryptophan. A D gene is named only where the DNA matches it firmly. Clone size is given for some rows only: seen once, a few or many times, or a class if the clone is expanded.

CDR3 DNA: TGCGCCAGCAGCTTCTTAGGGGAACTGGACACTGAAGCTTTCTTT
CDR3 protein: CASSFLGELDTEAFF
D gene: NA
CDR3 length: 15
J gene: TRBJ1-1
clone size: once
V gene: TRBV5-1

CDR3 DNA: TGTGCCAGCAGCTTTACAGGGGCACCGAAAACTAATGAAAAACTGTTTTTT
CDR3 protein: CASSFTGAPKTNEKLFF
D gene: TRBD1
CDR3 length: 17
J gene: TRBJ1-4
clone size: NA
V gene: TRBV9

CDR3 DNA: TGTGCCAGCAGTGTTTGGACAGGGGAAACCGGGGAGCTGTTTTTT
CDR3 protein: CASSVWTGETGELFF
D gene: TRBD1
CDR3 length: 15
J gene: TRBJ2-2
clone size: NA
V gene: TRBV2

CDR3 DNA: TGTGCCAGCAGCTTAGCGCGCGGCCGATTGGAAGCTTTCTTT
CDR3 protein: CASSLARGRLEAFF
D gene: NA
CDR3 length: 14
J gene: TRBJ1-1
clone size: NA
V gene: TRBV7-9

CDR3 DNA: TGCGCCAGCAGTCAATCTTGGGACAGAGGACATGAGCAGTTCTTC
CDR3 protein: CASSQSWDRGHEQFF
D gene: TRBD1
CDR3 length: 15
J gene: TRBJ2-1
clone size: NA
V gene: TRBV23-1

CDR3 DNA: TGTGCCAGCAGAGAAGCGGGGGGTCGGGGGGAGACCCAGTACTTC
CDR3 protein: CASREAGGRGETQYF
D gene: TRBD2
CDR3 length: 15
J gene: TRBJ2-5
clone size: NA
V gene: TRBV6-1

CDR3 DNA: TGCAGCGCCGGACCGGGCCCTGGGGGGGCAACTGAAGCTTTCTTT
CDR3 protein: CSAGPGPGGATEAFF
D gene: NA
CDR3 length: 15
J gene: TRBJ1-1
clone size: few
V gene: TRBV29-1

CDR3 DNA: TGCGCCAGCAGCGGCAATCAGGGTTATGGCTACACCTTC
CDR3 protein: CASSGNQGYGYTF
D gene: NA
CDR3 length: 13
J gene: TRBJ1-2
clone size: NA
V gene: TRBV5-1

CDR3 DNA: TGTGCCACCAGTGATGCCGGGACAGGGGGAGATACGCAGTATTTT
CDR3 protein: CATSDAGTGGDTQYF
D gene: TRBD1
CDR3 length: 15
J gene: TRBJ2-3
clone size: once
V gene: TRBV24-1

CDR3 DNA: TGCAGCGTCCCCTGGGTAACAAGCGGCGGGACCCAGTACTTC
CDR3 protein: CSVPWVTSGGTQYF
D gene: NA
CDR3 length: 14
J gene: TRBJ2-5
clone size: NA
V gene: TRBV29-1

CDR3 DNA: TGTGCCAGCAGTTATGGTGGGACTAGCACAGATACGCAGTATTTT
CDR3 protein: CASSYGGTSTDTQYF
D gene: NA
CDR3 length: 15
J gene: TRBJ2-3
clone size: NA
V gene: TRBV6-2/TRBV6-3

CDR3 DNA: TGTGCCAGCAGCTTATTATACTCGGTCCTGAACACTGAAGCTTTCTTT
CDR3 protein: CASSLLYSVLNTEAFF
D gene: NA
CDR3 length: 16
J gene: TRBJ1-1
clone size: NA
V gene: TRBV7-3

CDR3 DNA: TGTGCCAGCAGTGTGGGAGGGGATGATGGCTACACCTTC
CDR3 protein: CASSVGGDDGYTF
D gene: NA
CDR3 length: 13
J gene: TRBJ1-2
clone size: NA
V gene: TRBV12-3/TRBV12-4

CDR3 DNA: TGTGCTAGTGGTGTCCCGGGGGGAGCGACCAATGAGCAGTTCTTC
CDR3 protein: CASGVPGGATNEQFF
D gene: TRBD2
CDR3 length: 15
J gene: TRBJ2-1
clone size: NA
V gene: TRBV12-5

CDR3 DNA: TGCGCCAGCAGCTTAAACAGGGGCGCAGATACGCAGTATTTT
CDR3 protein: CASSLNRGADTQYF
D gene: TRBD1
CDR3 length: 14
J gene: TRBJ2-3
clone size: NA
V gene: TRBV5-1

CDR3 DNA: TGTGCCAGTAGTATCCGGGACAATCGAGGTGAGCAGTTCTTC
CDR3 protein: CASSIRDNRGEQFF
D gene: NA
CDR3 length: 14
J gene: TRBJ2-1
clone size: NA
V gene: TRBV19

CDR3 DNA: TGCAGCGTCCCCGGACAACACACAGATACGCAGTATTTT
CDR3 protein: CSVPGQHTDTQYF
D gene: NA
CDR3 length: 13
J gene: TRBJ2-3
clone size: NA
V gene: TRBV29-1

CDR3 DNA: TGTGCCAGCAGCCAAACAGGGGGCACAGATACGCAGTATTTT
CDR3 protein: CASSQTGGTDTQYF
D gene: TRBD1
CDR3 length: 14
J gene: TRBJ2-3
clone size: NA
V gene: TRBV14

CDR3 DNA: TGTGCCAGCAGGCCGGGACAGGGACTCAATCAGCCCCAGCATTTT
CDR3 protein: CASRPGQGLNQPQHF
D gene: TRBD1
CDR3 length: 15
J gene: TRBJ1-5
clone size: NA
V gene: TRBV2

CDR3 DNA: TGTGCCAGCTCACCGGGGCAGAGGAACACTGAAGCTTTCTTT
CDR3 protein: CASSPGQRNTEAFF
D gene: NA
CDR3 length: 14
J gene: TRBJ1-1
clone size: NA
V gene: TRBV18

CDR3 DNA: TGTGCCAGCAGCCCCGCGGGATCTGGGGCCAACGTCCTGACTTTC
CDR3 protein: CASSPAGSGANVLTF
D gene: NA
CDR3 length: 15
J gene: TRBJ2-6
clone size: NA
V gene: TRBV6-6

CDR3 DNA: TGTGCCACCAGCAGAGGGGGGGATCAGCCCCAGCATTTT
CDR3 protein: CATSRGGDQPQHF
D gene: NA
CDR3 length: 13
J gene: TRBJ1-5
clone size: NA
V gene: TRBV15

CDR3 DNA: TGTGCCAGCAGTGACTACTATGGCTACACCTTC
CDR3 protein: CASSDYYGYTF
D gene: NA
CDR3 length: 11
J gene: TRBJ1-2
clone size: NA
V gene: TRBV25-1

CDR3 DNA: TGTGCCAGCAGCCCGCGGGGGGGTTTTGGAAACACCATATATTTT
CDR3 protein: CASSPRGGFGNTIYF
D gene: NA
CDR3 length: 15
J gene: TRBJ1-3
clone size: NA
V gene: TRBV7-8

CDR3 DNA: TGTGCCAGCAGTTTAGTGAGCGGACCGGGATTCAACTATGGCTACACCTTC
CDR3 protein: CASSLVSGPGFNYGYTF
D gene: NA
CDR3 length: 17
J gene: TRBJ1-2
clone size: NA
V gene: TRBV27

CDR3 DNA: TGTGCCAGTCACCTGACAGGGAGCACTGAAGCTTTCTTT
CDR3 protein: CASHLTGSTEAFF
D gene: TRBD1
CDR3 length: 13
J gene: TRBJ1-1
clone size: NA
V gene: TRBV2

CDR3 DNA: TGTGCCAGCAGCACTGAACAGGGGTCTAACCCTGGAGCTTTCTTT
CDR3 protein: CASSTEQGSNPGAFF
D gene: TRBD1
CDR3 length: 15
J gene: TRBJ1-1
clone size: NA
V gene: TRBV9

CDR3 DNA: TGTGCCAGCAGTTCTTCCCACACTGAAGCTTTCTTT
CDR3 protein: CASSSSHTEAFF
D gene: NA
CDR3 length: 12
J gene: TRBJ1-1
clone size: once
V gene: TRBV6-1

CDR3 DNA: TGTGCCAGTAGTAACCCACAGGGACGGAGTAACTATGGCTACACCTTC
CDR3 protein: CASSNPQGRSNYGYTF
D gene: NA
CDR3 length: 16
J gene: TRBJ1-2
clone size: NA
V gene: TRBV19

CDR3 DNA: TGCAGCGTTGAGAACGGAGCTAACTATGGCTACACCTTC
CDR3 protein: CSVENGANYGYTF
D gene: NA
CDR3 length: 13
J gene: TRBJ1-2
clone size: once
V gene: TRBV29-1

CDR3 DNA: TGTGCCAGCAGTGCCGTTAGGGGAGAGACCCAGTACTTC
CDR3 protein: CASSAVRGETQYF
D gene: NA
CDR3 length: 13
J gene: TRBJ2-5
clone size: few
V gene: TRBV2

CDR3 DNA: TGTGCCAGCAGTGTACAGGTCCGGACTGAAGCTTTCTTT
CDR3 protein: CASSVQVRTEAFF
D gene: NA
CDR3 length: 13
J gene: TRBJ1-1
clone size: NA
V gene: TRBV12-3/TRBV12-4

CDR3 DNA: TGCGCCAGCAGCGTCGGGGAGAATAATTCACCCCTCCACTTT
CDR3 protein: CASSVGENNSPLHF
D gene: NA
CDR3 length: 14
J gene: TRBJ1-6
clone size: NA
V gene: TRBV5-1

CDR3 DNA: TGTGCCAGCAGCGCCCCGGGGGGGCTCACCGGGGAGCTGTTTTTT
CDR3 protein: CASSAPGGLTGELFF
D gene: TRBD2
CDR3 length: 15
J gene: TRBJ2-2
clone size: NA
V gene: TRBV9

CDR3 DNA: TGTGCCAGCACCCCGCGGGGTTTTGAGACCCAGTACTTC
CDR3 protein: CASTPRGFETQYF
D gene: NA
CDR3 length: 13
J gene: TRBJ2-5
clone size: NA
V gene: TRBV7-9

CDR3 DNA: TGTGCCAGCAGTAGGGACAGGAGTAACTATGGCTACACCTTC
CDR3 protein: CASSRDRSNYGYTF
D gene: TRBD1
CDR3 length: 14
J gene: TRBJ1-2
clone size: NA
V gene: TRBV6-5

CDR3 DNA: TGTGCCAGCAGCGGGGCTAGCGGGGGGAACACAGATACGCAGTATTTT
CDR3 protein: CASSGASGGNTDTQYF
D gene: TRBD2
CDR3 length: 16
J gene: TRBJ2-3
clone size: few
V gene: TRBV2

CDR3 DNA: TGCGCCAGCAGCCAGGGACAGGGGGGAGGCTACACCTTC
CDR3 protein: CASSQGQGGGYTF
D gene: TRBD1
CDR3 length: 13
J gene: TRBJ1-2
clone size: NA
V gene: TRBV4-1

CDR3 DNA: TGTGCCAGCAGCTTGAGCCGCTATGGCTACACCTTC
CDR3 protein: CASSLSRYGYTF
D gene: NA
CDR3 length: 12
J gene: TRBJ1-2
clone size: NA
V gene: TRBV5-5

CDR3 DNA: TGTGCCAGCAGTAGACAGGGGGCTGGGGGCACAGATACGCAGTATTTT
CDR3 protein: CASSRQGAGGTDTQYF
D gene: TRBD1
CDR3 length: 16
J gene: TRBJ2-3
clone size: NA
V gene: TRBV28